This T cell receptor (beta chain) was observed in a study of T cells in Graves' hyperthyroidism and ophthalmopathy. This clonotype was picked up many times. Authors of the study amplified TCR beta CDR3 regions from RNA transcripts. Using the HTBI primer set, a first-round RT-PCR was run on the TCR CDR3. TCRdb analysed the multiplex PCR reads with MiXCR anew, one entry per CDR3 protein. Among 400,000 or so distinct CDR3 sequences listed, about 14% were seen once. The specimen sequenced was blood. The sequence was collected from a woman aged 25-40 years with Graves' ophthalmopathy.

The DNA for the CDR3 is TGCAGCGTTGATACGGGCCGTGAAGCTTTCTTT. This sequence encodes CSVDTGREAFF. The chain has TRBV29-1 and TRBJ1-1; D not resolved. Trimming cost V 3 bases and J 7 bases, with 9 bases left between them. CDR1 is SQVTM, CDR2 ANQGSEA, per germline. The CDR3 contains 11 residues.